A selection of T cell receptor beta chains follows, all from one sample in a study of T cell responses to AZD1222 COVID-19 vaccine. Assay: immunoSEQ multiplex PCR; the TCRdb copy retains only in-frame clones and omits some. The sample records 35,000 to 50,000 clones, around 88% being singletons. The source material was peripheral blood, sampled 28 days after the second AZD1222 dose. The receptor source for this set is an adult who received the AZD1222 COVID-19 vaccine. Each CDR3 is given without its conserved first and last residue.

v_call: TRBV19; j_call: TRBJ2-7; cdr3_aa: ASSFTGVHEQY
v_call: TRBV5-1; j_call: TRBJ2-2; cdr3_aa: ASSLVPGSSTGELF
v_call: TRBV3-1/TRBV3-2; j_call: TRBJ1-4; cdr3_aa: ASSLTGGEKLF
v_call: TRBV9; j_call: TRBJ1-1; cdr3_aa: ASSVESSNTEAF
v_call: TRBV5-1; j_call: TRBJ2-7; cdr3_aa: ASSWGQGASYEQY
v_call: TRBV5-1; j_call: TRBJ2-1; cdr3_aa: ASSAGGSSYNEQF
v_call: TRBV9; j_call: TRBJ2-2; cdr3_aa: ASRRDTNTGELF
v_call: TRBV5-5; j_call: TRBJ1-2; cdr3_aa: ASSLVGTGDYGYT
v_call: TRBV2; j_call: TRBJ2-1; cdr3_aa: ASGQGNEQF
v_call: TRBV10-3; j_call: TRBJ2-7; cdr3_aa: AIRLGQGVFDEQY
v_call: TRBV11-1; j_call: TRBJ2-1; cdr3_aa: ASSLISGRADEQF
v_call: TRBV2; j_call: TRBJ1-5; cdr3_aa: ASSENRGSQPQH
v_call: TRBV7-9; j_call: TRBJ2-5; cdr3_aa: ASSLADRQETQY
v_call: TRBV27; j_call: TRBJ2-7; cdr3_aa: ASSFWGSSYEQY
v_call: TRBV7-2; j_call: TRBJ2-5; cdr3_aa: ASSLDGRDQY
v_call: TRBV6-5; j_call: TRBJ2-3; cdr3_aa: ASSYSPAPSADTQY
v_call: TRBV7-6; j_call: TRBJ2-1; cdr3_aa: ASSSTTSGGHNEQF
v_call: TRBV7-2; j_call: TRBJ1-2; cdr3_aa: ASSSEVNSNSYT
v_call: TRBV7-7; j_call: TRBJ2-1; cdr3_aa: ASSRVPGGNEQF
v_call: TRBV7-9; j_call: TRBJ1-1; cdr3_aa: ASSPSGGWTGAF
v_call: TRBV19; j_call: TRBJ1-1; cdr3_aa: ASNSGVGRVNTEAF
v_call: TRBV5-1; j_call: TRBJ2-5; cdr3_aa: ASSPGAGVETQY
v_call: TRBV3-1/TRBV3-2; j_call: TRBJ2-3; cdr3_aa: ASSPSGGGHRTDTQY
v_call: TRBV12-5; j_call: TRBJ2-3; cdr3_aa: ASGSPSTDTQY
v_call: TRBV9; j_call: TRBJ1-1; cdr3_aa: ASSVGGSPEMNTEAF
v_call: TRBV2; j_call: TRBJ1-5; cdr3_aa: ASSEALAGSQPQH
v_call: TRBV28; j_call: TRBJ1-2; cdr3_aa: ASSFGDRGVYT
v_call: TRBV7-2; j_call: TRBJ1-6; cdr3_aa: ASSLERQAFSPLH
v_call: TRBV5-6; j_call: TRBJ1-3; cdr3_aa: ASNLRLGFTSSGNTIY
v_call: TRBV18; j_call: TRBJ2-3; cdr3_aa: ASSSTLRTDTQY
v_call: TRBV7-9; j_call: TRBJ2-7; cdr3_aa: ASSLQGGLTYEQY
v_call: TRBV29-1; j_call: TRBJ2-2; cdr3_aa: SVVVPGTGELF
v_call: TRBV2; j_call: TRBJ2-3; cdr3_aa: ASSEGAVDTQY
v_call: TRBV5-1; j_call: TRBJ2-1; cdr3_aa: ASSWGQGLGNEQF
v_call: TRBV7-2; j_call: TRBJ1-4; cdr3_aa: ASSLGQGSVTNEKLF
v_call: TRBV27; j_call: TRBJ1-2; cdr3_aa: ASSAGVGYT
v_call: TRBV9; j_call: TRBJ2-5; cdr3_aa: ASKYLGSGGTKETQY
v_call: TRBV7-9; j_call: TRBJ2-7; cdr3_aa: ASSFISGRDYGRSYEQY
v_call: TRBV5-1; j_call: TRBJ1-5; cdr3_aa: ASSLTGGKGNQPQH
v_call: TRBV3-1/TRBV3-2; j_call: TRBJ2-3; cdr3_aa: ASSQDGRNTDTQY
v_call: TRBV10-3; j_call: TRBJ1-4; cdr3_aa: AISIQGGVEKLF
v_call: TRBV7-3; j_call: TRBJ2-1; cdr3_aa: ASSFERGNEQF
v_call: TRBV6-5; j_call: TRBJ1-3; cdr3_aa: ASTPRGSGNTIY
v_call: TRBV5-6; j_call: TRBJ1-2; cdr3_aa: ASSSAGTGVYHGYT
v_call: TRBV10-3; j_call: TRBJ1-3; cdr3_aa: AISEGQPSSGNTIY
v_call: TRBV3-1/TRBV3-2; j_call: TRBJ1-2; cdr3_aa: ASSQRLQGSYGYT
v_call: TRBV7-2; j_call: TRBJ2-7; cdr3_aa: ASSPTISKQY
v_call: TRBV18; j_call: TRBJ1-1; cdr3_aa: ASSPPGQNTEAF
v_call: TRBV7-6; j_call: TRBJ2-5; cdr3_aa: ASSFERGRETQY
v_call: TRBV20-1; j_call: TRBJ1-2; cdr3_aa: SASLLDGYT
v_call: TRBV30; j_call: TRBJ1-3; cdr3_aa: AWSTGGDTLGNTIY
v_call: TRBV19; j_call: TRBJ2-1; cdr3_aa: ASSAISGTGANEQF
v_call: TRBV10-2; j_call: TRBJ2-7; cdr3_aa: ASSKTGVGEQY
v_call: TRBV5-1; j_call: TRBJ2-7; cdr3_aa: ASSGGTGSFYEQY
v_call: TRBV9; j_call: TRBJ1-2; cdr3_aa: ASSVAPGQPNYGYT
v_call: TRBV4-1; j_call: TRBJ1-3; cdr3_aa: ASSQEFRGTGNTIY
v_call: TRBV29-1; j_call: TRBJ2-2; cdr3_aa: SVWTGSGELF
v_call: TRBV27; j_call: TRBJ2-1; cdr3_aa: ASSRPGQGVNEQF